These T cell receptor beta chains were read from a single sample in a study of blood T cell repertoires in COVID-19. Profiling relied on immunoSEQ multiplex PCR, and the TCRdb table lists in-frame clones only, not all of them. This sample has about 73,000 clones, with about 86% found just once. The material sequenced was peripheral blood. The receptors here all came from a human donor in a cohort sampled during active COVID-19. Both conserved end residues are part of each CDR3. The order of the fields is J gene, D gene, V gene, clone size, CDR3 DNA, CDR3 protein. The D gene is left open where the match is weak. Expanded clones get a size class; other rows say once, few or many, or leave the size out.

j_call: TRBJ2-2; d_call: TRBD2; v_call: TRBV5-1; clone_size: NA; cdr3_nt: TGCGCCAGCAGCTTCTCGGGACTAGCGGGGGGAACGAACACCGGGGAGCTGTTTTTT; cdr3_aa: CASSFSGLAGGTNTGELFF
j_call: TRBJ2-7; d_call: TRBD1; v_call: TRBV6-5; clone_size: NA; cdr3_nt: TGTGCCAGCAGTTACCGGGACAGGGGTGACGAGCAGTACTTC; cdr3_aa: CASSYRDRGDEQYF
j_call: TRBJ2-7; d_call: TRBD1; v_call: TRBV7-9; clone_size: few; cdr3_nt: TGTGCCAGCAGCCCCGGGACAGCCGAGCAGTACTTC; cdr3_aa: CASSPGTAEQYF
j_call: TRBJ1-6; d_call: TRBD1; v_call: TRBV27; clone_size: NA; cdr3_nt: TGTGCCAGCAGTTTGCTGCCGTCGACAGGGTTCAATTCACCCCTCCACTTT; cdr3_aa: CASSLLPSTGFNSPLHF
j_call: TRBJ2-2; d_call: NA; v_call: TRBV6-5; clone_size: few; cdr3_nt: TGTGCCAGCAGTCCCCAGAGGGTTGGCGGGGAGCTGTTTTTT; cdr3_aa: CASSPQRVGGELFF
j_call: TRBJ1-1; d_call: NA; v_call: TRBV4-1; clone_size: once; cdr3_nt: TGCGCCAGCAGCCTCCGGGGGGGGCCTGCGGGTGAAGCTTTCTTT; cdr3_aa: CASSLRGGPAGEAFF
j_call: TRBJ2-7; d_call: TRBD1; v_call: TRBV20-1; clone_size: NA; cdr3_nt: TGCAGTCCCCGACAGGGAAACGAGCAGTACTTC; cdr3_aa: CSPRQGNEQYF
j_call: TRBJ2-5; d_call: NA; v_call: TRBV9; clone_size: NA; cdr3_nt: TGTGCCAGCAGCTCCGGGACTCTTCAAGAGACCCAGTACTTC; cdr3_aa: CASSSGTLQETQYF
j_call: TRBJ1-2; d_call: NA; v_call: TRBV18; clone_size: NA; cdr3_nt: TGTGCCAGCTCACCGAACATCGAGGGACATCGGGGCTACACCTTC; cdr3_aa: CASSPNIEGHRGYTF
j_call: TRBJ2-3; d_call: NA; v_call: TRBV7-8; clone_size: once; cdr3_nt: TGTGCCAGCAGCCTGGGGCGGTTCGTTACTGGCCTTAGCACAGATACGCAGTATTTT; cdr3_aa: CASSLGRFVTGLSTDTQYF
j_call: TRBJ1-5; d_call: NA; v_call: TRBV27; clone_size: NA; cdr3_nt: TGTGCCAGCAGTTTATTTCCAGCGGGTCAGCCCCAGCATTTT; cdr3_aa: CASSLFPAGQPQHF
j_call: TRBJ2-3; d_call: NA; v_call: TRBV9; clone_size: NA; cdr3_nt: TGTGCCAGCACCCTGGGGGGGGCAGCTAGCACAGATACGCAGTATTTT; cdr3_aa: CASTLGGAASTDTQYF
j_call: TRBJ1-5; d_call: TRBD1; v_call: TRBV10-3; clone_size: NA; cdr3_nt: TGTGCCATCCATCAGGGGGTCCAGGGAAGCAATCAGCCCCAGCATTTT; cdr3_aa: CAIHQGVQGSNQPQHF
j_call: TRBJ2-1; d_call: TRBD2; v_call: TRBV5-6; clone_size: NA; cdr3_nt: TGTGCCAGCAGCTTGGGCGGGGGATATTTCGGGAATGAGCAGTTCTTC; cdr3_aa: CASSLGGGYFGNEQFF
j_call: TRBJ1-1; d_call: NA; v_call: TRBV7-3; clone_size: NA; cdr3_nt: TGTGCCAGCGCGTGGAGGGGCGGCACTGAAGCTTTCTTT; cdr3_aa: CASAWRGGTEAFF
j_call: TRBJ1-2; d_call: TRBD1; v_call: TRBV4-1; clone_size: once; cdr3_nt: TGCGCCAGCAGCCAACCGACAGGGGATTCTGGCTACACCTTC; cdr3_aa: CASSQPTGDSGYTF
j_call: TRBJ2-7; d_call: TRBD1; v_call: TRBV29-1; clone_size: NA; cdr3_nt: TGCAGCGTTGGGACAGGGGGCTACGAGCAGTACTTC; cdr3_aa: CSVGTGGYEQYF
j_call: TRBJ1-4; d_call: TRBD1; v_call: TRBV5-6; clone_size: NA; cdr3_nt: TGTGCCAGCAGCTCACAAGGGGGCAGGAATGAAAAACTGTTTTTT; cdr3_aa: CASSSQGGRNEKLFF
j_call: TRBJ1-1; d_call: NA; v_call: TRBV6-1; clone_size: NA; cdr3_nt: TGTGCCAGCAGTGGAAGAGGGGGTGGCAGGTTGCCGAACACTGAAGCTTTCTTT; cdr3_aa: CASSGRGGGRLPNTEAFF
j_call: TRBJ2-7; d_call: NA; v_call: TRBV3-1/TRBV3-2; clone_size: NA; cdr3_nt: TGTGCCAGCAGCCAAGACGGCTCCTACGAGCAGTACTTC; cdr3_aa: CASSQDGSYEQYF
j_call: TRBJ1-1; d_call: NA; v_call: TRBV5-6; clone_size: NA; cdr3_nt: TGTGCCAGCAGCTTAAACAGGCCTTTGAACACTGAAGCTTTCTTT; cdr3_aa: CASSLNRPLNTEAFF
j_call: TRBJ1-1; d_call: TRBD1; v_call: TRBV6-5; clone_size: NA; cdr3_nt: TGTGCCGCCAGGGACAGGGGGGGGAACACTGAAGCTTTCTTT; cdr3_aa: CAARDRGGNTEAFF
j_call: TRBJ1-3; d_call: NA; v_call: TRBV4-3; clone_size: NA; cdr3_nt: TGCGCCAGCAGCCAAGACCTACTTACAGGGAGGGCTGGAAACACCATATATTTT; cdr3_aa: CASSQDLLTGRAGNTIYF
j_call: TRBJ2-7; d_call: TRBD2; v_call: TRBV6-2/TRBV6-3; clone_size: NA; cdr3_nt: TGTGCCAGCAGTTACGCGGGGGGGGGCGAGCAGTACTTC; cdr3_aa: CASSYAGGGEQYF
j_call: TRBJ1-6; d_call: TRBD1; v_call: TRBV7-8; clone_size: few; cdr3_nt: TGTGCCAGCAGCTTAACAGGGGGGGATTCACCCCTCCACTTT; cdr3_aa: CASSLTGGDSPLHF
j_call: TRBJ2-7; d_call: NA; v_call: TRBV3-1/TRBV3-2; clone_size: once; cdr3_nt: TGTGCCAGCAGTCAGCCTTTGGGGCGCGAGCAGTACTTC; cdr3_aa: CASSQPLGREQYF
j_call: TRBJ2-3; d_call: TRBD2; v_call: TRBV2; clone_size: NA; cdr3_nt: TGTGCCAGCAGTGAGGAGGGAGGGAATACGCAGTATTTT; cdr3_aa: CASSEEGGNTQYF
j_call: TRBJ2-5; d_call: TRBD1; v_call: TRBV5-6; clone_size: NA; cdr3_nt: TGTGCCAGCAGCTTGGGGACAGGGTACCAAGAGACCCAGTACTTC; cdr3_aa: CASSLGTGYQETQYF
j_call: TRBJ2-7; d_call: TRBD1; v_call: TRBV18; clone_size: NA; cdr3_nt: TGTGCCAGCTCCCCGACAGGGACCTCCTACGAGCAGTACTTC; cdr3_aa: CASSPTGTSYEQYF
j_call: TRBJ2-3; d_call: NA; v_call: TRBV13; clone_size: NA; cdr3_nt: TGTGCCAGCAGCCCAAGGACAGTACCAGATACGCAGTATTTT; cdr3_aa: CASSPRTVPDTQYF
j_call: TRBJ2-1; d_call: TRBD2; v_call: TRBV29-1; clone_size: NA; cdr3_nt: TGCAGCGCCACTCAGCGGAGACTAGCGGGGGACAATGAGCAGTTCTTC; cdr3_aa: CSATQRRLAGDNEQFF
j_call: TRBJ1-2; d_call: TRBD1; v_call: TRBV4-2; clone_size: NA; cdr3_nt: TGTGCCAGCAGCCAAGATTTCAGGGGGCTTGGCTATGGCTACACCTTC; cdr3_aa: CASSQDFRGLGYGYTF